A selection of T cell receptor beta chains follows, all from one sample in a study of cytomegalovirus exposure and HLA in healthy donors. This table comes from immunoSEQ multiplex PCR, and its TCRdb copy is limited to in-frame clones, with some not included. The sample lists more than 85,000 clones, about nine tenths occurring once. The sequenced material came from PBMCs. These receptors all come from a woman between 18 and 29 years old in good health and CMV-seronegative. The conserved cysteine and the conserved F or W are not part of the CDR3 here.

v_gene,j_gene,CDR3aa
TRBV11-1,TRBJ2-7,ASSITEDTYEQY
TRBV7-2,TRBJ2-1,ASGGGPHNEQF
TRBV28,TRBJ2-3,ASSGTSTDTQY
TRBV5-6,TRBJ1-4,ASSLNPNSGGNEKLF
TRBV5-5,TRBJ2-7,ASSLGLTSSYEQY
TRBV7-8,TRBJ2-1,ASSFPRGGRDQRSYNEQF
TRBV27,TRBJ2-5,ASRTGNQETQY
TRBV7-3,TRBJ2-1,ASSFAGGYNEQF
TRBV5-1,TRBJ1-2,ASSPGTGGDGYT
TRBV28,TRBJ2-7,ASTLLGASYEQY
TRBV6-6,TRBJ1-2,ASTRGGDNYGYT
TRBV29-1,TRBJ2-7,SVGLLESLYEQY
TRBV9,TRBJ1-2,ASSVGGVTNYGYT